What follows is one TCR beta chain and its context. These data originate in a study of cytomegalovirus exposure and HLA in healthy donors. This CDR3 is 15 amino acids long. Looked up from germline, CDR1 is MNHNS and CDR2 is SASEGT. With V trimmed by 6 bases and J by 2 bases, 5 bases remained unmatched. Data came from immunoSEQ multiplex PCR; TCRdb stores just in-frame clones and leaves some out. The table lists tens of thousands of clones, just over 85% of them singletons. The donors were members of the approximately 130-subject validation cohort (separate from the 666-subject first cohort). The V call is TRBV6-1, the J call TRBJ2-7; 12 bases are a match to TRBD2. This receptor was taken from a woman in her 30s in good health and CMV-seronegative. Sequencing input: PBMCs. CDR3 loop: CASSLGLAGPYEQYF. CDR3 in DNA: TGTGCCAGCAGCCTTGGACTAGCGGGACCCTACGAGCAGTACTTC.